A single sample gave rise to the 15 T cell receptor beta chains below, sequenced in a study of human T cells and chemical hapten exposure. MiXCR, run by TCRdb on the RACE reads, gives a single entry per CDR3 protein. The profile shows more than 250,000 distinct CDR3 sequences, over 8% of them singletons. Time point in this sample: pre-sensitization, week 0. The treatment: therapeutic diphenylcyclopropenone sensitization with weekly scalp DPC. This material consisted of whole blood, taken in connection with sensitization to the hapten diphenylcyclopropenone (DPC). These receptors all stem from a woman aged 40 to 50 with alopecia areata. Some clones in this sample may be carry-over from other donors' samples.

This clonotype was counted only a few times. The chain combines TRBV18 with TRBJ1-1; no definite D call. V lost 6 bases to trimming and J lost 0 bases, with 5 bases between them. CDR1 KGHSH and CDR2 LQKENI come from the germline V gene. This CDR3 has 12 amino acids. CDR3 bases: TGTGCCAGCTCGACCATGAACACTGAAGCTTTCTTT. It translates to CASSTMNTEAFF.

This clonotype appeared a few times. The V gene is TRBV7-2, the J gene TRBJ2-1, with 10 bases aligning to TRBD2. CDR3 length equals 14 residues. V shed 4 bases, J shed 12 bases, and the junction held 9 bases outside the gene matches. Germline assignment: CDR1 SGHTA and CDR2 FQGNSA. This CDR3 reads CASSWNLAGEVQFF. The CDR3 DNA sequence: TGTGCCAGCAGCTGGAATCTAGCGGGAGAAGTGCAGTTCTTC. The entire variable domain, with the rest obtained from reference TRBV7-2 and TRBJ2-1, is as follows: GAGVSQSPSNKVTEKGKDVELRCDPISGHTALYWYRQSLGQGLEFLIYFQGNSAPDKSGLPSDRFSAERTGGSVSTLTIQRTQQEDSAVYLCASSWNLAGEVQFFGPGTRLTVL.

The genes are TRBV9 and TRBJ1-1, with D possibly being TRBD1 (6 bases). Germline CDR1 is SGDLS and CDR2 is YYNGEE. The V and J ends lost 7 bases and 0 bases respectively, with 16 bases between them. The CDR3 consists of 15 residues. Here the CDR3 DNA reads TGTGCCAGCGGAGAGGCAGGGGACATGAACACTGAAGCTTTCTTT. Encoded protein: CASGEAGDMNTEAFF.

Concerning this clonotype: The CDR3 end shows no conserved phenylalanine or tryptophan, and so a read error is likely. The rearrangement links TRBV28 to TRBJ2-2; 9 positions match TRBD1. Trimming took 11 bases from V and 3 from J; bases not matched to a gene: 7. CDR3 length: 14 amino acids. The V gene's germline CDR1 is MDHEN and CDR2 SYDVKM. The CDR3 DNA is TGTGCCCACCACGGGACAGGGTACACCGGGGAGCTGTTTTAT. Its translation is CAHHGTGYTGELFY.

A few counts support this clonotype. The genes are TRBV5-1 and TRBJ2-5; D is possibly TRBD1 or TRBD2 (5 bases each). V was cut by 4 bases and J by 5 bases, with 12 bases left in between. The germline V gene has CDR1 SGHRS and CDR2 YFSETQ. The CDR3 consists of 13 residues. CDR3 DNA: TGCGCCAGCAGCCCCGGGGCCCTGGAGACCCAGTACTTC. It specifies CASSPGALETQYF.

The rearrangement joins TRBV7-9 to TRBJ2-7; TRBD1 matches 11 bases. The CDR3 runs 14 residues. Trimming cost V 5 bases and J 7 bases; bases outside gene matches: 7. Looked up from germline, CDR1 is SEHNR and CDR2 is FQNEAQ (reference sequence). In nucleotides, the CDR3 is TGTGCCAGCAGCCTACGGGACAGGGGGAGTGAGCAGTACTTC. As protein: CASSLRDRGSEQYF.

A few counts support this clonotype. This chain connects TRBV7-9 to TRBJ1-2, with 11 bases matching TRBD1. The CDR3 is 15 residues long. V lost 5 bases, J lost 3 bases, and 5 bases stayed unmatched. Germline V lookup: CDR1 SEHNR, CDR2 FQNEAQ (reference sequence). CDR3 sequence reads: CASSPGTGGDYGYTF. The CDR3 DNA is TGTGCCAGCAGCCCTGGGACAGGGGGGGACTATGGCTACACCTTC. Variable domain in full (rest from reference TRBV7-9 and TRBJ1-2): DTGVSQNPRHKITKRGQNVTFRCDPISEHNRLYWYRQTLGQGPEFLTYFQNEAQLEKSRLLSDRFSAERPKGSFSTLEIQRTEQGDSAMYLCASSPGTGGDYGYTFGSGTRLTVV.

This clonotype was observed many times. The genes are TRBV7-2 and TRBJ2-6; D gene uncertain. The CDR3 is made up of 15 amino acids. Germline CDR1 is SGHTA and CDR2 is FQGNSA. Trimming removed 5 bases at V and 3 bases at J, with 11 bases between. The CDR3 sequence: CASSRSSYGANVLTF. The CDR3, as DNA: TGTGCCAGCAGCCGGAGTTCCTATGGGGCCAACGTCCTGACTTTC.

There are many counts of this clonotype. The V call is TRBV7-2, the J call TRBJ1-5, with TRBD1 identical over 9 bases. CDR3 length: 15 residues. Germline V gives CDR1 SGHTA, CDR2 FQGNSA. With V trimmed by 4 bases and J by 4 bases, 5 bases remained unmatched. Here the CDR3 DNA reads TGTGCCAGCAGCTCTACAGGGGGCTTTAATCAGCCCCAGCATTTT. Its protein is CASSSTGGFNQPQHF.

This clonotype came up many times. The chain joins TRBV28 to TRBJ2-4; no definite D call. This CDR3 is 15 amino acids long. The V and J ends lost 6 bases and 1 base respectively, with 13 bases between them. Per germline, CDR1 MDHEN and CDR2 SYDVKM. The CDR3 DNA sequence: TGTGCCAGCAGCCCCGTAGGGCAGGCCAAAAACATTCAGTACTTC. This encodes CASSPVGQAKNIQYF.

This clonotype was seen only a few times. The rearrangement joins TRBV5-1 to TRBJ2-5, with D perhaps TRBD1 or TRBD2 (5 bases each). Trimming stripped 0 bases from V and 3 bases from J, with 9 bases between. Germline V gene data show CDR1 as SGHRS and CDR2 as YFSETQ. The CDR3 contains 14 residues. In DNA form, the CDR3 reads TGCGCCAGCAGCTTGGCCCAGGGAGAAGAGACCCAGTACTTC. Residues: CASSLAQGEETQYF.

This clonotype was seen a few times. The CDR3 DNA reads TGTGCCAGCAGGGCAGGGGGTAACTATAATTCACCCCTCCACTTT. Translated: CASRAGGNYNSPLHF. The chain joins TRBV3-1 to TRBJ1-6, with 7 positions matching TRBD1. Per the germline V gene, CDR1 is LGHDT and CDR2 is YNNKEL (reference sequence). V lost 6 bases and J lost 3; bases outside the gene matches: 5. CDR3 length equals 15 residues.

This clonotype turned up a few times. This chain connects TRBV7-2 to TRBJ2-5; the D gene is possibly TRBD2 (5 bases). Germline V gene data show CDR1 as SGHTA and CDR2 as FQGNSA. Trimming stripped 3 bases from V and 4 bases from J, with 9 bases between. The CDR3 totals 13 residues. The CDR3 is CASSFRSGETQYF. CDR3 nucleotide sequence: TGTGCCAGCAGCTTCCGGAGCGGAGAGACCCAGTACTTC.

The chain uses TRBV20-1 and TRBJ2-1; TRBD2 is a possible D gene (7 bases). There are 15 residues in the CDR3. Per germline, CDR1 DFQATT and CDR2 SNEGSKA (reference sequence). CDR3 residues: CSVEGGTVANNEQFF. CDR3 nucleotide sequence: TGCAGCGTCGAGGGGGGGACGGTGGCCAATAATGAGCAGTTCTTC.

The chain has TRBV10-3 and TRBJ2-3; no firm D call. This CDR3 has 15 amino acids. V lost 2 bases to trimming and J lost 4 bases, with 13 bases between them. The germline V gene encodes CDR1 ENHRY and CDR2 SYGVKD. The CDR3 DNA reads TGTGCCATCAGTGAGCGTAATTCCAGCCCAGATACGCAGTATTTT. This sequence encodes CAISERNSSPDTQYF.